This T cell receptor beta chain was observed in a study of OX40 agonist ivuxolimab in advanced cancers. This CDR3 region has 13 residues. The germline gives CDR1 SEHNR, CDR2 FQNEAQ (reference sequence). Trimming stripped 1 base from V and 6 bases from J, with 9 bases between. The assay was immunoSEQ multiplex PCR, and TCRdb's table has in-frame clones only and misses some. The sample has 65,000 to 80,000 clones, approximately 86% seen once. Sequencing used CD4+ or CD8+ T cells sorted from blood, obtained in a trial of the OX40 agonist ivuxolimab. The clonotype originates from an adult with an advanced solid tumor such as melanoma, head and neck, liver or kidney cancer. This chain connects TRBV7-9 to TRBJ1-1; no clear D gene. CDR3 protein: CASSLERRSEAFF. The CDR3 DNA follows: TGTGCCAGCAGCTTAGAAAGGCGGTCTGAAGCTTTCTTT.